This T cell receptor beta chain was identified during a study of blood T cell repertoires in COVID-19. Overall study context: The United States, Italy and Spain were the sources of the acute and convalescent COVID-19 samples. From T cells, B-cell-depleted T cells, or PBMCs came the material, which was cDNA or gDNA.

This clone turned up a few times. This CDR3 has 15 residues. V gave up 6 bases and J gave up 4 bases; unmatched junction bases: 10. Germline lookup yields CDR1 LNHDA and CDR2 SQIVND (reference sequence). In the authors' methods: Amplification of reference gene primers provided the estimated nucleated cell counts. Sequencing used immunoSEQ multiplex PCR; TCRdb keeps in-frame clones, though not all of them. That table is the source of V, J and clone size, and D and trimming were worked out from the DNA. The sample holds roughly 24,000 clones, 82% seen once. Material for sequencing was peripheral blood. The rearrangement links TRBV19 to TRBJ2-7; 9 nucleotides align to TRBD1. This clonotype originated in a human donor in a cohort sampled during active COVID-19. The CDR3 spells CASSLTGTGNYEQYF. CDR3 sequence (DNA): TGTGCCAGTAGCCTGACCGGGACAGGGAATTACGAGCAGTACTTC.